What follows is one T cell receptor (beta chain) and its context. This record comes from a study of T cell changes during pregnancy in multiple sclerosis. This CDR3 spans 15 amino acids. The J segment lost 5 bases and the V segment lost 2 bases, leaving 4 bases of the junction unmatched. Germline CDR1 reads LNHDA; CDR2 reads SQIVND (reference sequence). Clones were sequenced by immunoSEQ multiplex PCR, and TCRdb holds only the in-frame ones, with some missing. The sample contains roughly 120,000 clones, approximately 93% of which appear only once. The chain has TRBV19 and TRBJ2-2; TRBD2 matches at 8 bases. The input for sequencing was peripheral blood, taken before pregnancy. The sequence derives from a female donor with multiple sclerosis, enrolled in a pregnancy study. CDR3 amino acids: CASSISSGGTGELFF. The CDR3 DNA reads as TGTGCCAGTAGTATAAGTTCGGGGGGGACCGGGGAGCTGTTTTTT.